This T cell receptor (beta chain) derives from a study of cytomegalovirus exposure and HLA in healthy donors. V lost 5 bases and J lost 3; bases outside the gene matches: 9. Germline values: CDR1 MDHEN, CDR2 SYDVKM. This CDR3 is 16 amino acids long. In the PCR, 60 Vbeta and 13 Jbeta primers were used. In the authors' workflow: In a later analysis, of roughly 73 million unique beta chains, some 10 million appeared in at least two donors. Method: immunoSEQ multiplex PCR; TCRdb's copy keeps in-frame clones and lacks some. V, J and clone size were drawn from that table, and D and trimming were deduced from the DNA. Among approximately 150,000 clones listed, around three quarters were seen once.

The chain recombines TRBV28 with TRBJ2-1; 8 bases are shared with TRBD2. The clonotype comes from a man aged 35 to 55 in good health and CMV-seronegative. Input material: PBMCs. The CDR3 DNA follows: TGTGCCAGCAGTCCACCACTAGCGGAGATCTACAATGAGCAGTTCTTC. Translating gives CASSPPLAEIYNEQFF.